What follows are 2 T cell receptor beta chains derived from one specimen sequenced in a study of blood T cell repertoires in COVID-19 (TCRdb year 2020). The library was obtained by the immunoSEQ multiplex PCR assay. TCRdb re-hosts the immuneACCESS table, in-frame sequences only. Its copies lack some clones; in the studies checked, an unresolved V gene accounts for under half of them, and the cause for the rest is not known. The table for this sample lists under 200,000 clones; 75% to 90% of them were counted only once. The biggest ten clones account for 13% of the sample. Sequences were obtained from PBMCs or T cells enriched from blood (not recorded which). These receptors were taken from a woman in her sixties or seventies who had recovered from COVID-19.

V is TRBV18 and J is TRBJ2-5; 7 bases are a match to TRBD2. The CDR3 length is 14 residues. Germline V gives CDR1 KGHSH, CDR2 LQKENI. After removal of 5 bases from V and 5 bases from J, the junction contained 8 bases not matched to a gene. The CDR3 sequence is CASSMGGSGETQYF. CDR3 nucleotides: TGTGCCAGCTCAATGGGCGGGAGTGGCGAGACCCAGTACTTC.

The chain couples TRBV6-6 to TRBJ2-7; D is uncertain. The CDR3 has 13 residues. Germline V gene data show CDR1 as MNHNY and CDR2 as SVGAGI (reference sequence). Trimming took off 0 bases at V and 4 bases at J, with 7 bases between the two ends. The CDR3 DNA reads TGTGCCAGCAGTTACTCGCACGAGTACGAGCAGTACTTC. It yields the protein CASSYSHEYEQYF.